The 5 T cell receptor beta chains below all came from one sample that was sequenced in a study of regulatory T cells in long-lasting Graves disease. The TCR beta library used iRepertoire HTBI primers with Arm-PCR amplification of CDR3. From the multiplex PCR reads, TCRdb called clonotypes with MiXCR, one entry per CDR3 protein. The sample lists over 200,000 distinct CDR3 sequences, around 18% occurring once. Indicated time point: newly diagnosed GD, antithyroid drugs for less than 3 months. The TCR library was prepared using RNA isolated from PBMCs. Sequenced here: peripheral blood mononuclear cells (PBMCs), sampled at new diagnosis, from a patient treated with antithyroid drugs. These receptor sequences come from a female donor with Graves disease.

In this sample, this clonotype turned up many times. V is TRBV5-5 and J is TRBJ1-5; D gene uncertain. The CDR3 contains 14 residues. V gave up 0 bases and J gave up 7 bases, with 11 bases separating them. The germline V gene encodes CDR1 SGHKS and CDR2 YYEKEE (reference sequence). The CDR3 nucleotides read TGTGCCAGCAGCTTGGGGGCAGGTTCGCAGCCCCAGCATTTT. It specifies CASSLGAGSQPQHF.

This clonotype was counted at least ten times. Germline and junction disagree at one end, which may indicate a read error. This chain links TRBV7-9 with TRBJ1-2; D unclear. CDR3 length equals 13 residues. Germline-derived CDR1 and CDR2 are SEHNR and FQNEAQ (reference sequence). The CDR3 nucleotides read TGCGCCAGCAGCTTGGACGGCGACTATGGCTACACCTTC. Translating gives CASSLDGDYGYTF.

The genes are TRBV4-1 and TRBJ1-1, with 7 bases aligning to TRBD1. J gave up 3 bases and V 2 bases, and 6 bases lay outside the gene matches. The germline V gene encodes CDR1 MGHRA and CDR2 YSYEKL. The CDR3 length is 15 residues. This CDR3 reads CASSQPQGRYTEAFF. For the CDR3, the DNA is TGCGCCAGCAGCCAACCACAGGGGAGGTACACTGAAGCTTTCTTT.

This clonotype was picked up a small number of times. The junction shows a germline mismatch at one end, possibly a read error. This sequence joins TRBV24-1 and TRBJ2-1, with D possibly called TRBD1 or TRBD2 (6 bases each). CDR1 KGHDR and CDR2 SFDVKD come from the germline V gene. The CDR3 covers 14 residues. The CDR3 loop reads CDTSLGGVYNEQFF. The CDR3 DNA sequence: TGTGACACCAGCCTCGGGGGCGTCTATAATGAGCAGTTCTTC.

This clonotype was seen at least ten times. The CDR3 loop is CASSEFGGASTDTQYF. DNA for the CDR3: TGCGCCAGCAGTGAATTTGGGGGGGCTAGCACAGATACGCAGTATTTT. The V call is TRBV10-2, the J call TRBJ2-3; D may be TRBD2 (7 bases). Germline V gene sequence: CDR1 WSHSY, CDR2 SAAADI. With 3 bases removed from V and 0 bases from J, the gap between germline ends came to 13 bases. This CDR3 is 16 amino acids long.